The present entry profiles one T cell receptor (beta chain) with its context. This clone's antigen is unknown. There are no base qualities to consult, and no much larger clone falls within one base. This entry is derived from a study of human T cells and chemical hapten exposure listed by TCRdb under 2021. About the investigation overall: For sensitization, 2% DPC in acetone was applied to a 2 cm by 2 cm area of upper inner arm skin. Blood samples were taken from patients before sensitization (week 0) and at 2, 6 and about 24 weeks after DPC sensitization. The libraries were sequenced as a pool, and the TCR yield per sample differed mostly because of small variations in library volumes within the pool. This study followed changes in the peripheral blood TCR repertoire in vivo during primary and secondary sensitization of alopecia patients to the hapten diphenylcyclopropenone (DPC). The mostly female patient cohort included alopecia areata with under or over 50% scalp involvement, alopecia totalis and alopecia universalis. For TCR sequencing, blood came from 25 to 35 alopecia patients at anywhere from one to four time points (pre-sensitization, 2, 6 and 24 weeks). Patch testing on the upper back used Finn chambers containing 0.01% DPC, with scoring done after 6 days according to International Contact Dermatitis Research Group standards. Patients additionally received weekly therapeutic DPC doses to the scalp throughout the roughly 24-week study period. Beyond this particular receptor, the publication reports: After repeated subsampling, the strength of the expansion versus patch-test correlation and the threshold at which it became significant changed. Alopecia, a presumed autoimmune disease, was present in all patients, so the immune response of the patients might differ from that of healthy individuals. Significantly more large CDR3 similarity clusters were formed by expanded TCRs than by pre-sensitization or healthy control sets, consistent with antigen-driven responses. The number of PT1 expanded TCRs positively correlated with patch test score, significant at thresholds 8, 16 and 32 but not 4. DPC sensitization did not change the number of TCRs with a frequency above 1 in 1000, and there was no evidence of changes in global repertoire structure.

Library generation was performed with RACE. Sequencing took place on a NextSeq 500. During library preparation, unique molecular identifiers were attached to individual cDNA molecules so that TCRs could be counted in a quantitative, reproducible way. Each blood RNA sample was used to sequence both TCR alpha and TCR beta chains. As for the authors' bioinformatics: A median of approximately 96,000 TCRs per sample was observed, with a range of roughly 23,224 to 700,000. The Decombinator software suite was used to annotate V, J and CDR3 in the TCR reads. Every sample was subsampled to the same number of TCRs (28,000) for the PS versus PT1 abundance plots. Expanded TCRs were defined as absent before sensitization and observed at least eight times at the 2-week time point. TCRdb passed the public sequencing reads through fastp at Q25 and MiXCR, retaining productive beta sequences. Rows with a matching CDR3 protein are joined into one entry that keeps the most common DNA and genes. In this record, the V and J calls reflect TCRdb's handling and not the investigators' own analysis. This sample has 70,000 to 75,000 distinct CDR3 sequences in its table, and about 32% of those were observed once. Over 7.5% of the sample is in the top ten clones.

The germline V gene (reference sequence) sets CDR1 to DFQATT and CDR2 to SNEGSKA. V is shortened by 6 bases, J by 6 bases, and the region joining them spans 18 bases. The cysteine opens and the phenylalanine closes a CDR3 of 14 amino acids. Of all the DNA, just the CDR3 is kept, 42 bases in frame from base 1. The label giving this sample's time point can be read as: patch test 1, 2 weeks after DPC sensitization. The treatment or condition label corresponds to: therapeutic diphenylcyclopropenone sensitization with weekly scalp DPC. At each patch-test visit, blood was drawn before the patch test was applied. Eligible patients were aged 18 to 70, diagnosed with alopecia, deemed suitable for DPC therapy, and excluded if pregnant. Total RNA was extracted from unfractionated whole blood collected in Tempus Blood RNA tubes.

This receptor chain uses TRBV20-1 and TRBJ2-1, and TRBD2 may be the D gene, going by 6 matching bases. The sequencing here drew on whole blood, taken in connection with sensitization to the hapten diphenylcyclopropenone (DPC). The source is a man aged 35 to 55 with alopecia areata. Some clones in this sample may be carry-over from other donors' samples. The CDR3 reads CSAHDWRGINEQFF. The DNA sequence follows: TGCAGTGCCCACGACTGGCGCGGGATCAATGAGCAGTTCTTC.